Following are 22 T cell receptor beta chains from one sample sequenced in a study of blood T cell repertoires in COVID-19. Sequenced by immunoSEQ multiplex PCR; TCRdb stores in-frame clones only, minus some. The table lists almost 50,000 clones, around 68% of them singletons. The sequenced sample was peripheral blood. Every receptor here comes from a woman aged 70-85 years with acute or convalescent COVID-19.

J is TRBJ2-2 and V is TRBV9; weak D call: TRBD2 (5 bases). Between the trimmed V and J ends, which lost 1 base and 8 bases, there was a span of 24 bases. The CDR3 extends over 18 amino acids. Germline CDR1 is SGDLS and CDR2 is YYNGEE. The CDR3 DNA follows: TGTGCCAGCAGCGTAACTCGCCCGCCCCCGGGGTATTGGGGGGAGCTGTTTTTT. Its translation: CASSVTRPPPGYWGELFF.

V and J are TRBV2 and TRBJ2-7; possibly TRBD1 for D (5 bases). Per the germline V gene, CDR1 is SNHLY and CDR2 is FYNNEI. Trimming shortened V by 5 bases and J by 12 bases, and 20 bases separated the two germline ends. CDR3 length: 13 amino acids. CDR3 bases: TGTGCCAGCAGTTACCTGGGCAGGGCAAGTCGGTACTTC. Translating it yields CASSYLGRASRYF.

The rearrangement uses TRBV14 and TRBJ1-4; D possibly corresponds to TRBD1 (5 bases). The CDR3 has 13 amino acids. Germline loops: CDR1 SGHDN, CDR2 FVKESK. V lost 8 bases to trimming and J lost 7 bases, with 14 bases between them. The CDR3 loop reads CASAEGIGEKLFF. CDR3 nucleotides: TGTGCCAGCGCGGAGGGGATTGGTGAAAAACTGTTTTTT.

The rearrangement links TRBV7-2 to TRBJ1-2; tentatively, D is TRBD1 (6 bases). Germline-derived CDR1 and CDR2 are SGHTA and FQGNSA. There are 13 residues in the CDR3. V was shortened by 5 bases and J by 4 bases, with 11 bases between the two germline ends. The CDR3 nucleotides read TGTGCCAGCAGCACGGACAGTTTCTATGGCTACACCTTC. This encodes CASSTDSFYGYTF. The complete variable domain, with remaining parts taken from reference TRBV7-2 and TRBJ1-2, reads GAGVSQSPSNKVTEKGKDVELRCDPISGHTALYWYRQSLGQGLEFLIYFQGNSAPDKSGLPSDRFSAERTGGSVSTLTIQRTQQEDSAVYLCASSTDSFYGYTFGSGTRLTVV.

CDR3 in DNA: TGTGCCAGCAGCCCAGCGGGGCACTCCTACGAGCAGTACTTC. Translation: CASSPAGHSYEQYF. The chain uses TRBV11-2 and TRBJ2-7; the match to TRBD2 covers 7 bases. CDR3 length: 14 residues. The germline V gene has CDR1 SGHAT and CDR2 FQNNGV. J gave up 0 bases and V 5 bases, and 4 bases lay outside the gene matches. Combining the CDR3 with reference TRBV11-2 and TRBJ2-7 gives the whole variable domain EAGVAQSPRYKIIEKRQSVAFWCNPISGHATLYWYQQILGQGPKLLIQFQNNGVVDDSQLPKDRFSAERLKGVDSTLKIQPAKLEDSAVYLCASSPAGHSYEQYFGPGTRLTVT.

V is TRBV28 and J is TRBJ1-5, with D hard to call. The CDR3 covers 13 residues. V gave up 6 bases and J gave up 5 bases, with 11 bases separating them. Germline CDR1 MDHEN, CDR2 SYDVKM. CDR3 sequence reads: CASSRGFHQPQHF. DNA of the CDR3: TGTGCCAGCAGCCGCGGTTTCCATCAGCCCCAGCATTTT.

The chain combines TRBV27 with TRBJ2-5; D unclear. The CDR3 is 12 amino acids. Deletions cut 7 bases from V and 3 bases from J, with 9 bases between. Looked up from germline, CDR1 is MNHEY and CDR2 is SMNVEV (reference sequence). CDR3 in DNA: TGTGCCAGCACAGACTCTAAAGAGACCCAGTACTTC. The encoded protein is CASTDSKETQYF.

The V gene is TRBV10-3, the J gene TRBJ2-2; 8 positions agree with TRBD2. Germline values: CDR1 ENHRY, CDR2 SYGVKD. The CDR3 is 13 residues long. Trimming removed 5 bases from V and 7 bases from J; junction bases left unmatched: 3. The CDR3 loop is CAISPRGGGELFF. In DNA, the CDR3 is TGTGCCATCAGTCCACGGGGGGGCGGGGAGCTGTTTTTT.

The rearrangement joins TRBV30 to TRBJ2-3; D is perhaps TRBD2 (6 bases). This CDR3 is built from 13 residues. V lost 0 bases to trimming and J lost 4 bases, with 8 bases between them. Germline V lookup: CDR1 GTSNPN, CDR2 SVGIG (reference sequence). The CDR3 protein is CAWSVGGSDTQYF. For the CDR3, the DNA is TGTGCCTGGAGTGTTGGGGGGTCAGATACGCAGTATTTT.

J is TRBJ2-7 and V is TRBV5-6; D possibly corresponds to TRBD1 (6 bases). V was trimmed by 4 bases and J by 0 bases, leaving 8 bases between them. There are 13 residues in the CDR3. From germline, CDR1 is SGHDT and CDR2 YYEEEE. The CDR3 DNA sequence: TGTGCCAGCAGCCGGGACACCTCCTACGAGCAGTACTTC. Its protein is CASSRDTSYEQYF.

This clone was detected a few times. The V call is TRBV20-1, the J call TRBJ1-4; 9 bases line up with TRBD1. J lost 5 bases, V lost 3 bases, and 7 bases had no gene match. Germline-derived CDR1 and CDR2 are DFQATT and SNEGSKA (reference sequence). This CDR3 is built from 15 residues. In DNA, the CDR3 is TGCAGTGCTAGTCCTCCTGGGACAGGGAATGAAAAACTGTTTTTT. Translated: CSASPPGTGNEKLFF.

This clone was found many times. The same CDR3 arises from other DNA sequences in this sample as well. The rearrangement uses TRBV2 and TRBJ1-1; no reliable D call. Germline V gene sequence: CDR1 SNHLY, CDR2 FYNNEI. Trimming cost V 3 bases and J 4 bases, with 6 bases left between them. This CDR3 is 12 amino acids long. This CDR3 is CASSEARTEAFF. The CDR3 coding sequence is TGTGCCAGCAGTGAGGCCCGCACTGAAGCTTTCTTT.

The chain couples TRBV9 to TRBJ2-3, with TRBD2 as a possible D gene (5 bases). The germline CDR1 and CDR2 sequences are SGDLS and YYNGEE. V was clipped by 0 bases and J by 8 bases, with 13 bases between them. This CDR3 contains 14 residues. CDR3 amino acids: CASSVDYTRTTQYF. The CDR3 DNA sequence: TGTGCCAGCAGCGTAGATTATACTAGGACTACGCAGTATTTT.

V usage is TRBV20-1 and J usage is TRBJ2-7; TRBD2 aligns across 9 bases. Germline loops: CDR1 DFQATT, CDR2 SNEGSKA (reference sequence). V shed 3 bases and J 4 bases; nucleotides not matched to a gene: 7. The CDR3 loop spans 14 amino acids. The CDR3 spells CSASQASGKYEQYF. The CDR3 DNA reads TGCAGTGCTAGTCAGGCTAGCGGGAAGTACGAGCAGTACTTC.

DNA of the CDR3: TGTGCCATCAGTGAGTCTATCGGACTCCCCACAGATACGCAGTATTTT. Translation gives CAISESIGLPTDTQYF. The chain employs TRBV10-3 and TRBJ2-3, with D perhaps TRBD2 (5 bases). The ends were cut back, 0 bases at V and 2 bases at J, with 12 bases in the middle. The CDR3 has 16 residues. Per the germline V gene, CDR1 is ENHRY and CDR2 is SYGVKD.

The rearrangement uses TRBV7-8 and TRBJ1-6; possible D gene TRBD1, 6 bases. The germline V gene encodes CDR1 SGHVS and CDR2 FQNEAQ. The CDR3 extends over 13 amino acids. V was shortened by 1 base and J by 14 bases, with 12 bases between the two germline ends. Here the CDR3 reads CASSLGAGETLHF. The DNA of the CDR3 is TGTGCCAGCAGCTTAGGCGCAGGGGAGACCCTCCACTTT.

This clone turned up a few times. The chain uses TRBV3-1 (or the pseudogene TRBV3-2) and TRBJ2-3; D may be TRBD1 (6 bases). V lost 3 bases and J lost 4, with 8 bases in between. Germline lookup yields CDR1 LGHDT and CDR2 YNNKEL (reference sequence). This CDR3 is 13 amino acids long. CDR3 sequence (DNA): TGTGCCAGCAGCCAGCAGGGGCCAGATACGCAGTATTTT. The encoded protein is CASSQQGPDTQYF.

This sequence joins TRBV4-1 and TRBJ1-1; D not resolved. Trimming took 1 base from V and 10 from J, leaving 31 bases between them. CDR1 is MGHRA and CDR2 is YSYEKL in the germline V gene. CDR3 length: 19 residues. Here the CDR3 DNA reads TGCGCCAGCAGCCAAGGTTTCTCTTTTACTAGAAGGTCCCGGGCAATAGCTTTCTTT. This codes for CASSQGFSFTRRSRAIAFF.

The gene calls are TRBV7-9 and TRBJ1-5; D gene ambiguous. In germline, CDR1 is SEHNR, CDR2 FQNEAQ (reference sequence). Trimming removed 5 bases at V and 5 bases at J, with 10 bases between. This CDR3 is 13 amino acids long. The DNA of the CDR3 is TGTGCCAGCAGCCTTAATCCGGATCAGCCCCAGCATTTT. Translation: CASSLNPDQPQHF.

The chain employs TRBV6-6 and TRBJ2-6; 9 nucleotides match TRBD1. This CDR3 has 16 amino acids. CDR1 is MNHNY, CDR2 SVGAGI, per germline (reference sequence). V shed 7 bases, J shed 2 bases, and the junction held 6 bases outside the gene matches. The CDR3 nucleotides read TGTGCCAGCACCGGACAGGGGACAACTGGGGCCAACGTCCTGACTTTC. The encoded protein is CASTGQGTTGANVLTF.

The V call is TRBV29-1, the J call TRBJ1-4, with a tentative D call TRBD1 (6 bases). The V end lost 4 bases, the J end lost 2 bases, and 11 bases lay between the germline ends. The CDR3 loop spans 14 amino acids. Germline CDR1 and CDR2: SQVTM and ANQGSEA. CDR3 sequence: CSVGGGQTNEKLFF. DNA for the CDR3: TGCAGCGTTGGGGGGGGGCAGACTAATGAAAAACTGTTTTTT.

This rearrangement joins TRBV29-1 to TRBJ1-1; D is unresolved. Germline lookup yields CDR1 SQVTM and CDR2 ANQGSEA. The V gene lost 3 bases and the J gene lost 5 bases, with 7 bases spanning the gap. The CDR3 is 11 residues long. The CDR3 here is CSVETSTEAFF. DNA of the CDR3: TGCAGCGTTGAGACTTCAACTGAAGCTTTCTTT.